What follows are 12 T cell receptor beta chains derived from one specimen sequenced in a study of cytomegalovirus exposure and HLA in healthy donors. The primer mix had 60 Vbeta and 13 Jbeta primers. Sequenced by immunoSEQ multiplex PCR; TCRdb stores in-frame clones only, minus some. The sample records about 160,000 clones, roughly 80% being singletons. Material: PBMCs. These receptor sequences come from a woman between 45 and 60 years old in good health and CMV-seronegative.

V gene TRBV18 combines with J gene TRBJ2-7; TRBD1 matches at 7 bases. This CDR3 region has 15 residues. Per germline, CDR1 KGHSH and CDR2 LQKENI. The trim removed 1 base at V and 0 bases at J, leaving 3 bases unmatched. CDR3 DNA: TGTGCCAGCTCACCACACAGGGACAGCTCCTACGAGCAGTACTTC. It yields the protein CASSPHRDSSYEQYF.

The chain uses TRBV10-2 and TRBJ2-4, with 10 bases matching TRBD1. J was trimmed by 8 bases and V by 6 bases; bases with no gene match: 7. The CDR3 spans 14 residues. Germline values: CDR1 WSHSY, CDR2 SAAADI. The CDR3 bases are TGCGCCAGCAGGTCCGGGACAGGGGTTGACATTCAGTACTTC. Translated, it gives CASRSGTGVDIQYF.

CDR3 loop: CASSLPTGLAAEISSRELFF. CDR3 in DNA: TGTGCCAGCAGTTTACCTACGGGACTAGCGGCCGAGATAAGTAGCCGGGAGCTGTTTTTT. The chain is built from TRBV28 and TRBJ2-2, with 11 bases identical to TRBD2. With 2 bases clipped from V and 9 bases from J, the junction kept 20 bases outside the gene matches. CDR3 length: 20 amino acids. Germline V gene lookup returns CDR1 MDHEN and CDR2 SYDVKM.

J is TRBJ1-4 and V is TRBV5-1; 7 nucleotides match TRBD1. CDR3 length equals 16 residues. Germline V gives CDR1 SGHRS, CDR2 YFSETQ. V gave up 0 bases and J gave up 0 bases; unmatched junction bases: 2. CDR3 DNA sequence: TGCGCCAGCAGCTTGGGACAGGGACCAACTAATGAAAAACTGTTTTTT. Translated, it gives CASSLGQGPTNEKLFF.

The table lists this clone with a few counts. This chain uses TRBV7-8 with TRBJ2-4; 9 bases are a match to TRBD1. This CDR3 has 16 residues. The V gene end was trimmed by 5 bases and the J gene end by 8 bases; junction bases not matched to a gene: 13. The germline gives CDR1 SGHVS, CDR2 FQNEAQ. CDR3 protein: CASSLRDRVGLDIQYF. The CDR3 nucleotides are TGTGCCAGCAGCCTCCGGGACAGGGTCGGATTGGACATTCAGTACTTC. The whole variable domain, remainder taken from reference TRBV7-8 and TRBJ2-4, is GAGVSQSPRYKVAKRGQDVALRCDPISGHVSLFWYQQALGQGPEFLTYFQNEAQLDKSGLPSDRFFAERPEGSVSTLKIQRTQQEDSAVYLCASSLRDRVGLDIQYFGAGTRLSVL.

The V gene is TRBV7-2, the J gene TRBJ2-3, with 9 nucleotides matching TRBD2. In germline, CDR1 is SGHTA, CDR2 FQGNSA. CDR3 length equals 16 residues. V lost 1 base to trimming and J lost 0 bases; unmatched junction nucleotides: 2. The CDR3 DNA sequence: TGTGCCAGCAGCTTAGGACTAGCGGCTAGCACAGATACGCAGTATTTT. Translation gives CASSLGLAASTDTQYF.

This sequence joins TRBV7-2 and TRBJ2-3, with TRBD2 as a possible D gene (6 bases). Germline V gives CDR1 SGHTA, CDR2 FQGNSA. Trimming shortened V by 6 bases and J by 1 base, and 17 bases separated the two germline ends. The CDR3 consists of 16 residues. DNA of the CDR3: TGTGCCAGCAGTCGCGGTGGAGGGTCGGGCACAGATACGCAGTATTTT. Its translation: CASSRGGGSGTDTQYF. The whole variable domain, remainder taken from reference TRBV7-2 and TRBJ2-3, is GAGVSQSPSNKVTEKGKDVELRCDPISGHTALYWYRQSLGQGLEFLIYFQGNSAPDKSGLPSDRFSAERTGGSVSTLTIQRTQQEDSAVYLCASSRGGGSGTDTQYFGPGTRLTVL.

In DNA form, the CDR3 reads TGCGCCAGCAGCCAAGTAAACTCTGGGGCCAACGTCCTGACTTTC. Amino acids: CASSQVNSGANVLTF. The J gene is TRBJ2-6, the V gene TRBV4-1; D gene uncertain. CDR1 is MGHRA, CDR2 YSYEKL, per germline. Trimming took 1 base from V and 0 from J, leaving 4 bases between them. CDR3 size: 15 residues.

The CDR3 DNA reads TGTGCCAGCAGCTTAGCGCGGGGACAGGGGTACATTCACTATGGCTACACCTTC. As protein: CASSLARGQGYIHYGYTF. V is TRBV7-8 and J is TRBJ1-2; TRBD1 aligns across 10 bases. This CDR3 has 18 residues. J lost 3 bases, V lost 0 bases, and 10 bases had no gene match. Germline V gene sequence: CDR1 SGHVS, CDR2 FQNEAQ.

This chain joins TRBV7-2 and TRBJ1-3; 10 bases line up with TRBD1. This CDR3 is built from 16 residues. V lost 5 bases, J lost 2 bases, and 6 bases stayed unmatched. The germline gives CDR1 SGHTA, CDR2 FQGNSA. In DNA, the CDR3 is TGTGCCAGCAGCCGTCGGACAGGGGGGCCTGGAAACACCATATATTTT. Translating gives CASSRRTGGPGNTIYF.

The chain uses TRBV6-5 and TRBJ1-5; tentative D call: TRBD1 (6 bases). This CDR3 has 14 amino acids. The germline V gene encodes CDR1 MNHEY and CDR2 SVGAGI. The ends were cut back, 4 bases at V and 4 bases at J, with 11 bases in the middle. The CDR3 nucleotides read TGTGCCAGCAGTTTCCGACAGGAAAATCAGCCCCAGCATTTT. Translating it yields CASSFRQENQPQHF.

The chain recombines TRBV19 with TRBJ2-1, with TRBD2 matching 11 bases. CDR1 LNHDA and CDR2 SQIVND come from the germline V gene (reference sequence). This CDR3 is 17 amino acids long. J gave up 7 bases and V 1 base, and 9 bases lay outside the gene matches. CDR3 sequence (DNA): TGTGCCAGTAGTATAGTCCCGACTAGCGGGACGGGGAATGAGCAGTTCTTC. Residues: CASSIVPTSGTGNEQFF.